Listed below are T cell receptor beta chains from one sample, sequenced in a study of T cells in Graves' hyperthyroidism and ophthalmopathy. TCRdb reprocessed the multiplex PCR reads via MiXCR and lists one record per CDR3 protein. The sample records around 520,000 distinct CDR3 sequences, 13% to 15% being singletons. The source material was blood. All receptors come from a woman aged 18-29 years with Graves' hyperthyroidism. CDR3s include the opening cysteine and the closing phenylalanine or tryptophan. Each record gives: J gene, D gene, V gene, clone size, CDR3 DNA, CDR3 protein. The D gene is left open where the match is weak. Part of the rows lack a size; the others show once, few, many or a class for expanded clones.

TRBJ1-5	.	TRBV19	few	TGTGCCAGTAGTATAGGGGCAGCATATCAGCCCCAGCATTTT	CASSIGAAYQPQHF
TRBJ2-1	TRBD1	TRBV5-1	few	TGCGCCAGCAGCAACGGACAGGGTGGTTGGGACAATGAGCAGTTCTTC	CASSNGQGGWDNEQFF
TRBJ2-5	.	TRBV20-1	few	TGCAGTGCTCCCGGGGCTAGCCAAGAGACCCAGTACTTC	CSAPGASQETQYF
TRBJ1-2	TRBD1	TRBV27	.	TGTGCCAGCAGTCGCGTGGAGGGGGCCTCGGGAGGCTACACCTTC	CASSRVEGASGGYTF
TRBJ2-1	.	TRBV7-9	.	TGTGCCAGCAGCTCTACTAGCCGGCAGGGCAATGAGCAGTTCTTC	CASSSTSRQGNEQFF
TRBJ2-2	TRBD1	TRBV20-1	few	TGCAGTGCCCAGGCTGGCAGGGGGCGAACCGGGGAGCTGTTTTTT	CSAQAGRGRTGELFF
TRBJ2-6	TRBD2	TRBV7-8	.	TGTGCCAGCAGCTTAGCGGGGGGGGAACTGGGGGCCAACGTCCTGACTTTC	CASSLAGGELGANVLTF
TRBJ2-1	.	TRBV5-6	few	TGTGCCAGCAGCTGGCGTGTGGGGTACAATGAGCAGTTCTTC	CASSWRVGYNEQFF
TRBJ2-3	.	TRBV5-8	many	TGTGCCAGCAGCTTGGCAGGCGGCGGGGCTAGCACAGATACGCAGTATTTT	CASSLAGGGASTDTQYF
TRBJ1-5	.	TRBV30	.	TGTGCCTGGAGTGTATACACAGGAGGGCAGCCCCAGCATTTT	CAWSVYTGGQPQHF
TRBJ2-7	TRBD2	TRBV12-3/TRBV12-4	.	TGTGCCAGCAGTTTTGGGGTTAGCGGGTGGCAGACGCTATACGAGCAGTACTTC	CASSFGVSGWQTLYEQYF
TRBJ2-1	.	TRBV27	.	TGTGCCAGCAGTTTATGGTCCGGGTTTGAGCAGTTCTTC	CASSLWSGFEQFF
TRBJ2-3	.	TRBV12-3/TRBV12-4	many	TGTGCCAGCAGTATTCGACGGGTCCCCGTTACGCAGTATTTT	CASSIRRVPVTQYF
TRBJ1-6	.	TRBV9	many	TGTGCCAGCAGCGAAAGAAGGGGGGCGAATTCACCCCTCCACTTT	CASSERRGANSPLHF
TRBJ2-1	TRBD2	TRBV4-2	many	TGTGCCAGCAGCCAAGATTTGGCTAGCGGGAGGGGGGAGCAGTTCTTC	CASSQDLASGRGEQFF
TRBJ2-6	.	TRBV6-1	many	TGTGCCAGCAGCTCCGCGGGGCACGGGGCCAACGTCCTGACTTTC	CASSSAGHGANVLTF
TRBJ1-5	.	TRBV6-1	many	TGTGCCAGCGGTCTTCTTTCTAGCAATCAGCCCCAGCATTTT	CASGLLSSNQPQHF
TRBJ2-1	.	TRBV24-1	many	TGTGCCACCAGTGAACAGGGCTCCCTCAATGAGCAGTTCTTC	CATSEQGSLNEQFF
TRBJ1-1	TRBD1	TRBV7-9	many	TGTGCCAGCGAATACAGGGGAAACACTGAAGCTTTCTTT	CASEYRGNTEAFF
TRBJ2-1	TRBD2	TRBV29-1	.	TGCAGCGTTGAGATCCAGACTAGCGGGAGTGTGAGGTATGAGCAGTTCTTC	CSVEIQTSGSVRYEQFF
TRBJ2-3	TRBD2	TRBV9	few	TGTGCCAGCAAGAGCGGGATAGGGACAGATACGCAGTATTTT	CASKSGIGTDTQYF
TRBJ2-3	.	TRBV5-1	many	TGCGCCAGCAGCTCAGCGGGTACTACAGATACGCAGTATTTT	CASSSAGTTDTQYF
TRBJ2-7	TRBD1	TRBV19	few	TGTGCCAGTACCGCGGGACAGGGGTACGAGCAGTACTTC	CASTAGQGYEQYF
TRBJ2-3	TRBD2	TRBV6-1	many	TGTGCCAGCAGTTCCCCGTTCGGGACTAGCGGGAGCACAGATACGCAGTATTTT	CASSSPFGTSGSTDTQYF
TRBJ2-7	.	TRBV12-3/TRBV12-4	.	TGTGCCAGCAGTTTAGCGAGTACTATCTACGAGCAGTACTTC	CASSLASTIYEQYF
TRBJ2-4	.	TRBV7-2	many	TGTGCCAGCAGCTTAGAAGCGCCATTAGCCAAAAACATTCAGTACTTC	CASSLEAPLAKNIQYF
TRBJ1-1	TRBD1	TRBV30	few	TGTGCCTGGGATTTACAGGGGAGCACTGAAGCTTTCTTT	CAWDLQGSTEAFF
TRBJ2-1	TRBD2	TRBV20-1	many	TGCAGTGTATTAGCGGGAGCCTACAATGAGCAGTTCTTC	CSVLAGAYNEQFF
TRBJ2-5	.	TRBV7-7	many	TGTGCTAGCAGCTTAGCGCGCGCGGAGAGTAACCAAGAGACCCAGTACTTC	CASSLARAESNQETQYF
TRBJ2-1	TRBD2	TRBV24-1	many	TGTGCCACCAGTGAAACCGGGACTAGCGGGAGCAATGAGCAGTCCTTC	CATSETGTSGSNEQSF
TRBJ2-1	.	TRBV2	many	TGTGCCAGCACCGCGCGAGAGGCCGGGGATGAGCAGTTCTTC	CASTAREAGDEQFF
TRBJ2-1	.	TRBV7-3	many	TGTGCCAGCAGCCAGATACTAGGTAACTCCTACAATGAGCAGTTCTTC	CASSQILGNSYNEQFF
TRBJ2-5	.	TRBV18	.	TGTGCCAGCACCGACAGGTCTCAAGAGACCCAGTACTTC	CASTDRSQETQYF
TRBJ2-1	.	TRBV29-1	many	TGCAGCGTTGACGGGCAGATACTCTACAATGAGCAGTTCTTC	CSVDGQILYNEQFF
TRBJ2-5	TRBD2	TRBV24-1	many	TGTGCCACCAGCCGGGACTACGGGGAGACCCAGTACTTC	CATSRDYGETQYF
TRBJ1-1	.	TRBV11-2	many	TGTGCCAGCAGCCGGGACCGCAAGACTGAAGCTTTCTTT	CASSRDRKTEAFF
TRBJ1-1	TRBD1	TRBV13	few	TGTGCCAGCAGCTTAGTGGGACAGGGGGTCTCTGAAGCTTTCTTT	CASSLVGQGVSEAFF
TRBJ1-2	TRBD1	TRBV12-3/TRBV12-4	many	TGTGCCACCTCAACAGGGGTCTATGGCTACACCTTC	CATSTGVYGYTF
TRBJ1-4	.	TRBV3-1	many	TGTGCCAGCAGCCAAGGGGGGGATGAAAAACTGTTTTTT	CASSQGGDEKLFF
TRBJ2-5	TRBD2	TRBV10-3	.	TGTGCCATCAGTGAGTCGATAGATAGCGGGGAAGAGACCCAGTACTTC	CAISESIDSGEETQYF
TRBJ2-1	TRBD2	TRBV20-1	many	TGCAGTGCTAGAGATCAGGGACTAGCGGGATTTCGGGTCAATGAGCAGTTCTTC	CSARDQGLAGFRVNEQFF
TRBJ2-2	.	TRBV20-1	few	TGCAGTGCCACCACCCGTAGCGGGGAGCTGTTTTTT	CSATTRSGELFF
TRBJ1-1	.	TRBV5-1	few	TGCGCCAGCAGCTTTGGGGACAACCAGAACACTGAAGCTTTCTTT	CASSFGDNQNTEAFF
TRBJ1-1	TRBD1	TRBV30	many	TGTGCCTGGAGTGACCGGGACAGGGGGTCCACTGAAGCTTTCTTT	CAWSDRDRGSTEAFF
TRBJ1-6	.	TRBV29-1	many	TGCAGCGTTGTTGTTCCCCCACCCCTCCACTTT	CSVVVPPPLHF
TRBJ2-1	TRBD2	TRBV29-1	.	TGCAGCGTTGAAAGTGGGCGGGAGTCCATCAATGAGCAGTTCTTC	CSVESGRESINEQFF
TRBJ2-3	.	TRBV20-1	many	TGCAGTGGGTCGAGGACAGATACGCAGTATTTT	CSGSRTDTQYF
TRBJ2-5	TRBD2	TRBV20-1	many	TGCAGTGCTAGAGACCCGGGAGGCCGATGGACCCAGTACTTC	CSARDPGGRWTQYF
TRBJ2-5	.	TRBV11-2	many	TGTGCCAGCAGCTTCGGGGCCCTTAGTGGGACCCAGTACTTC	CASSFGALSGTQYF
TRBJ1-6	.	TRBV15	.	TGTGCCACCAGCAAAAGGCGGGATGGAAATTCACCCCTCCACTTT	CATSKRRDGNSPLHF
TRBJ1-4	.	TRBV4-2	.	TGTGCCAGCAGCCAAGATAGAGAGAATGAAAAACTGTTTTTT	CASSQDRENEKLFF
TRBJ2-7	.	TRBV6-2/TRBV6-3	many	TGTGCCAGCAGTTACGGTAACTACGAGCAGTACTTC	CASSYGNYEQYF
TRBJ2-3	TRBD2	TRBV5-1	.	TGCGCCAGCAGCTTGGGGGCTAGCGGCCCGTCGGAAGATACGCAGTATTTT	CASSLGASGPSEDTQYF
TRBJ1-5	.	TRBV6-1	many	TGTGCCAGCAGTGATCCGGGGTATCTGGATAGCAATCAGCCCCAGCATTTT	CASSDPGYLDSNQPQHF
TRBJ2-5	TRBD2	TRBV9	many	TGTGCCAGCAGCGTAGTAGGCGGGAGGGGGAGAGAGACCCAGTACTTC	CASSVVGGRGRETQYF